This is a list of T cell receptor beta chains from one sample in a study of T cells after yellow fever vaccination. A single record per CDR3 protein comes from TCRdb applying MiXCR to the 5' RACE reads. In the table there are a few hundred thousand distinct CDR3 sequences, approximately 3.9% of which are singletons. The source material was PBMCs, sampled 5 days after the yellow fever booster vaccination. These receptor sequences come from a man aged 18 to 30 who received the YFV17D yellow fever vaccine. Each CDR3 is given with its conserved first and last residue. D genes are given only for firm matches. Rows give clone size only sometimes, using once, few, many, or a class for an expanded clone.

d_call: .
clone_size: .
v_call: TRBV18
j_call: TRBJ1-5
cdr3_aa: CASSPDRGEPQHF
cdr3_nt: TGTGCCAGCTCACCCGACCGGGGCGAGCCCCAGCATTTT

d_call: .
clone_size: many
v_call: TRBV5-1
j_call: TRBJ2-2
cdr3_aa: CASSLAPPGTGELFF
cdr3_nt: TGCGCCAGCAGCTTGGCCCCGCCAGGGACCGGGGAGCTGTTTTTT

d_call: .
clone_size: many
v_call: TRBV6-5
j_call: TRBJ2-5
cdr3_aa: CASSYSGIRAKETQYF
cdr3_nt: TGTGCCAGCAGTTACTCGGGCATCCGAGCCAAAGAGACCCAGTACTTC

d_call: .
clone_size: few
v_call: TRBV7-3
j_call: TRBJ2-3
cdr3_aa: CASSPSGAHTEQYF
cdr3_nt: TGTGCCAGCAGCCCCTCGGGGGCCCATACGGAGCAGTATTTT

d_call: TRBD1
clone_size: .
v_call: TRBV11-1
j_call: TRBJ1-1
cdr3_aa: CASSTDRDTEAFF
cdr3_nt: TGTGCCAGCAGCACGGACAGGGACACTGAAGCTTTCTTT

d_call: .
clone_size: many
v_call: TRBV5-1
j_call: TRBJ2-5
cdr3_aa: CASSLYGTETQYF
cdr3_nt: TGCGCCAGCAGCTTGTACGGGACAGAGACCCAGTACTTC

d_call: TRBD2
clone_size: .
v_call: TRBV29-1
j_call: TRBJ2-2
cdr3_aa: CSVECPGTSYTGELFF
cdr3_nt: TGCAGCGTTGAATGTCCGGGGACTAGTTACACCGGGGAGCTGTTTTTT

d_call: .
clone_size: many
v_call: TRBV30
j_call: TRBJ1-1
cdr3_aa: CAWSVLEAGRTEAFF
cdr3_nt: TGTGCCTGGAGTGTACTCGAAGCAGGAAGGACTGAAGCTTTCTTT

d_call: TRBD2
clone_size: many
v_call: TRBV3-1
j_call: TRBJ2-3
cdr3_aa: CASSKRGSTDTQYF
cdr3_nt: TGTGCCAGCTCCAAGCGGGGTAGCACAGATACGCAGTATTTT

d_call: TRBD1
clone_size: many
v_call: TRBV7-9
j_call: TRBJ2-2
cdr3_aa: CASSLAGWDRNTGELFF
cdr3_nt: TGTGCCAGCAGCTTAGCTGGGTGGGACAGGAACACCGGGGAGCTGTTTTTT

d_call: .
clone_size: few
v_call: TRBV9
j_call: TRBJ2-2
cdr3_aa: CASSPAGLSGELFF
cdr3_nt: TGTGCCAGCAGCCCCGCGGGGTTAAGCGGGGAGCTGTTTTTT

d_call: .
clone_size: .
v_call: TRBV5-6
j_call: TRBJ1-6
cdr3_aa: CASSLNWGSPLHF
cdr3_nt: TGTGCCAGCAGCTTGAATTGGGGTTCACCCCTCCACTTT

d_call: TRBD1
clone_size: many
v_call: TRBV12-3/TRBV12-4
j_call: TRBJ2-2
cdr3_aa: CASTHRDRGRTGELFF
cdr3_nt: TGTGCCAGCACTCACCGGGACAGGGGTCGCACCGGGGAGCTGTTTTTT

d_call: TRBD1
clone_size: .
v_call: TRBV6-5
j_call: TRBJ1-2
cdr3_aa: CASSTRTGLSWVPYGYTF
cdr3_nt: TGTGCCAGCAGCACCCGGACAGGTCTATCTTGGGTCCCTTATGGCTACACCTTC